This TCR beta chain was identified in a study of a mutant IDH1 vaccine in newly diagnosed glioma. Looking at the study overall: The treated group averaged roughly 40 years old and was around 60% male, around 38% female. Previous treatment comprised radiotherapy, temozolomide, or both, mostly both.

Time point defined: week 11, during vaccination. Every vaccination contained 300 ug of the mutant IDH1 20-mer peptide and was paired with topical imiquimod. New WHO grade 3 or 4 astrocytomas that were IDH1-mutant and ATRX-lost had been found in donors. Here immunoSEQ multiplex PCR was the method, and the copy in TCRdb shows in-frame clones only, minus some. The data show about 40,000 clones, with 75% to 85% seen just once and roughly 16% held by the top ten. V lost 0 bases and J lost 8, with 11 bases in between. The CDR3 sequence is 13 residues long. The germline V gene has CDR1 SGDLS and CDR2 YYNGEE. Points on this clone: The antigen is unknown.

The material was peripheral blood mononuclear cells (PBMCs), obtained from a glioma patient whose treatment included an IDH1 peptide vaccine. The origin of this receptor is a woman between 25 and 40 years old with glioma. Some clones in this sample may be carry-over from other donors' samples. This chain connects TRBV9 to TRBJ1-1, with D unclear. CDR3 bases: TGTGCCAGCAGCGTAGGGCCCGTGTCAGAAGCTTTCTTT. This translates into CASSVGPVSEAFF.